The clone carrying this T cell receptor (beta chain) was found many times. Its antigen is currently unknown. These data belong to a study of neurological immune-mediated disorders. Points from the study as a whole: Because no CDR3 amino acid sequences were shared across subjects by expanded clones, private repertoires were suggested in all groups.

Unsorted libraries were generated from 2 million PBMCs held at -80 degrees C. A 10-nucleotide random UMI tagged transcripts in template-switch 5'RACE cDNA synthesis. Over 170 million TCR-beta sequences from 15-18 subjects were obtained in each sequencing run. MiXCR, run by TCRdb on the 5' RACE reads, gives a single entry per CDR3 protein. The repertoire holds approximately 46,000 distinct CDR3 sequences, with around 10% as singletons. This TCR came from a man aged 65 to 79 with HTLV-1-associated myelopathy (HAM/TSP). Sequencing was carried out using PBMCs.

CDR3 sequence: CASSKRAESSYEQYF. The DNA for the CDR3 is TGTGCCAGCAGCAAGCGCGCGGAGAGCTCCTACGAGCAGTACTTC. The chain links TRBV7-9 to TRBJ2-7; D uncertain. The V gene's germline CDR1 is SEHNR and CDR2 FQNEAQ (reference sequence). V dropped 5 bases and J dropped 0 bases, with 14 bases sitting between them. The CDR3 is 15 amino acids.